Shown below are 21 T cell receptor beta chains from a single sample sequenced in a study of radiotherapy plus CTLA-4 blockade in lung cancer. Assay: immunoSEQ multiplex PCR; the TCRdb copy retains only in-frame clones and omits some. The sample lists around 37,000 clones, roughly 72% occurring once. This material consisted of peripheral blood, taken from a patient treated with radiotherapy plus ipilimumab. The receptors come from a human donor with non-small cell lung cancer who had stable disease on radiotherapy plus ipilimumab.

V and J are TRBV14 and TRBJ1-1; TRBD1 matches at 7 bases. Per the germline V gene, CDR1 is SGHDN and CDR2 is FVKESK. CDR3 length equals 17 residues. J lost 5 bases, V lost 2 bases, and 14 bases had no gene match. CDR3 sequence (DNA): TGTGCCAGCAGCCAACCCGGACACACAGGGGTGGTGACTGAAGCTTTCTTT. This translates into CASSQPGHTGVVTEAFF.

This clone was seen a few times. This CDR3 reads CASSLARGERNTGELFF. CDR3 in DNA: TGTGCCAGCAGCTTAGCCCGGGGGGAACGAAACACCGGGGAGCTGTTTTTT. The V call is TRBV7-9, the J call TRBJ2-2, with 7 nucleotides matching TRBD2. This CDR3 has 17 residues. Trimming took 0 bases from V and 2 from J; bases not matched to a gene: 6. Germline V gene sequence: CDR1 SEHNR, CDR2 FQNEAQ (reference sequence).

The genes are TRBV5-1 and TRBJ2-1; 9 bases map to TRBD1. This CDR3 is built from 16 residues. With 0 bases clipped from V and 2 bases from J, the junction kept 3 bases outside the gene matches. Germline V gene lookup returns CDR1 SGHRS and CDR2 YFSETQ. CDR3 amino acids: CASSLGGTGTYNEQFF. The CDR3 DNA is TGCGCCAGCAGCTTGGGGGGGACAGGGACCTACAATGAGCAGTTCTTC.

This chain joins TRBV2 and TRBJ2-4; 7 positions match TRBD2. Unmatched junction bases numbered 8, after V lost 6 bases and J lost 0 bases. The V gene's germline CDR1 is SNHLY and CDR2 FYNNEI. The length of the CDR3 is 16 residues. CDR3 residues: CASRDSGRLAKNIQYF. In nucleotides, the CDR3 is TGTGCCAGCAGAGATAGCGGGCGGCTAGCCAAAAACATTCAGTACTTC.

The V and J genes are TRBV14 and TRBJ1-4; the D gene is possibly TRBD1 (5 bases). The CDR3 extends over 15 amino acids. The V and J ends lost 4 bases and 11 bases respectively, with 20 bases between them. Germline V gene sequence: CDR1 SGHDN, CDR2 FVKESK. In DNA, the CDR3 is TGTGCCAGCAGCCGCTCCTGGGAGGGCCGGGGGAAACTGTTTTTT. Its translation is CASSRSWEGRGKLFF.

The V gene is TRBV4-3, the J gene TRBJ2-1; the match to TRBD2 covers 10 bases. The ends lost 0 bases at V and 12 bases at J; junction bases unmatched: 14. Per the germline V gene, CDR1 is LGHNA and CDR2 is YSLEER. The CDR3 contains 17 residues. The CDR3 loop is CASSQDPPGLAMGPQFF. DNA of the CDR3: TGCGCCAGCAGCCAAGACCCTCCGGGACTAGCGATGGGTCCGCAGTTCTTC.

CDR3 residues: CASSLGVVSNTGELFF. The CDR3 DNA is TGTGCCAGCAGCTTAGGCGTGGTATCGAACACCGGGGAGCTGTTTTTT. V and J are TRBV7-6 and TRBJ2-2; D is uncertain. CDR3 length equals 16 residues. Per germline, CDR1 SGHVS and CDR2 FNYEAQ. Trimming left V 1 base short and J 0 bases short, with 9 bases between.

This clone was found a few times. The chain has TRBV18 and TRBJ1-1; 11 bases map to TRBD1. J was trimmed by 0 bases and V by 3 bases; bases with no gene match: 9. The CDR3 contains 18 residues. Germline CDR1 and CDR2: KGHSH and LQKENI. The DNA of the CDR3 is TGTGCCAGCTCACCTTCGGGACAGGGGGGACGGCTGAACACTGAAGCTTTCTTT. It yields the protein CASSPSGQGGRLNTEAFF. Looking up the rest from reference TRBV18 and TRBJ1-1 gives the full variable domain: NAGVMQNPRHLVRRRGQEARLRCSPMKGHSHVYWYRQLPEEGLKFMVYLQKENIIDESGMPKERFSAEFPKEGPSILRIQQVVRGDSAAYFCASSPSGQGGRLNTEAFFGQGTRLTVV.

This chain joins TRBV2 and TRBJ2-5, with unresolved D. Germline loops: CDR1 SNHLY, CDR2 FYNNEI. CDR3 length: 11 amino acids. V lost 5 bases and J lost 1, with 2 bases in between. Here the CDR3 DNA reads TGTGCCAGCAGTCTCCAAGAGACCCAGTACTTC. This codes for CASSLQETQYF.

In its sample, this clone was seen a few times. The chain combines TRBV30 with TRBJ1-2; perhaps TRBD1 as D (5 bases). This CDR3 spans 15 amino acids. Germline CDR1 and CDR2: GTSNPN and SVGIG (reference sequence). V was pared by 1 base and J by 4 bases, with 16 bases between. The CDR3 DNA reads TGTGCCTGGAGTGCAAGCGTAGCGGGACGCTATGGCTACACCTTC. Translation gives CAWSASVAGRYGYTF.

V gene TRBV27 combines with J gene TRBJ2-3, with D perhaps matching TRBD2 (5 bases). The germline V gene has CDR1 MNHEY and CDR2 SMNVEV (reference sequence). The V end was cut by 2 bases, the J end by 1 base, with 10 bases between. The CDR3 loop spans 15 amino acids. CDR3 in amino acids: CASSLGLGGTDTQYF. CDR3 bases: TGTGCCAGCAGTTTAGGTCTCGGGGGCACAGATACGCAGTATTTT.

The chain carries TRBV5-1 and TRBJ2-5, with D perhaps matching TRBD1 (5 bases). Trimming took off 0 bases at V and 2 bases at J, with 5 bases between the two ends. CDR3 length: 13 amino acids. Germline CDR1 is SGHRS and CDR2 is YFSETQ. The CDR3 sequence: CASSLGQQETQYF. Written as DNA, the CDR3 is TGCGCCAGCAGCTTGGGACAGCAAGAGACCCAGTACTTC.

V is TRBV4-1 and J is TRBJ1-2; D perhaps matches TRBD1 (5 bases). Deletions cut 5 bases from V and 2 bases from J, with 18 bases between. Germline-derived CDR1 and CDR2 are MGHRA and YSYEKL. CDR3 size: 16 residues. CDR3 protein: CASSKAPAGINYGYTF. DNA of the CDR3: TGCGCCAGCAGCAAAGCCCCCGCAGGGATAAACTATGGCTACACCTTC.

V usage is TRBV5-6 and J usage is TRBJ1-5; TRBD1 is a possible D gene (5 bases). The CDR3 runs 15 residues. Deletions cut 0 bases from V and 3 bases from J, with 10 bases between. Per the germline V gene, CDR1 is SGHDT and CDR2 is YYEEEE. The CDR3 coding sequence is TGTGCCAGCAGCTTGGCCCCAGGGCCCAATCAGCCCCAGCATTTT. Translation gives CASSLAPGPNQPQHF. Full variable domain (rest looked up from reference TRBV5-6 and TRBJ1-5): DAGVTQSPTHLIKTRGQQVTLRCSPKSGHDTVSWYQQALGQGPQFIFQYYEEEERQRGNFPDRFSGHQFPNYSSELNVNALLLGDSALYLCASSLAPGPNQPQHFGDGTRLSIL.

This clone was counted a few times. The chain carries TRBV13 and TRBJ2-1, with 10 bases that match TRBD1. With V trimmed by 5 bases and J by 6 bases, 19 bases remained unmatched. This CDR3 is 19 amino acids long. CDR1 is PRHDT, CDR2 FYEKMQ, per germline (reference sequence). The CDR3, as DNA: TGTGCCAGCAGCGCGAGTCTGACTACCGGGACAGGGGCTTTCAATGAGCAGTTCTTC. This encodes CASSASLTTGTGAFNEQFF.

The chain combines TRBV5-1 with TRBJ1-2; TRBD1 matches 7 bases. J was trimmed by 7 bases and V by 3 bases; bases with no gene match: 6. This CDR3 is 13 amino acids long. Germline V lookup: CDR1 SGHRS, CDR2 YFSETQ. The CDR3, as DNA: TGCGCCAGCAGCTCAACAGGGGTCGGTGGCTACACCTTC. It specifies CASSSTGVGGYTF.

This chain uses TRBV18 with TRBJ1-5, with a weak D call TRBD1 (6 bases). The CDR3 spans 15 residues. V shed 2 bases and J shed 3 bases, with 11 bases lying between them. Germline assignment: CDR1 KGHSH and CDR2 LQKENI. Written as DNA, the CDR3 is TGTGCCAGCTCACCATCGGGGGGGCCCAATCAGCCCCAGCATTTT. Translated, it gives CASSPSGGPNQPQHF.

The chain links TRBV5-6 to TRBJ1-4, with 10 positions matching TRBD1. The CDR3 is made up of 18 amino acids. Germline V gene data show CDR1 as SGHDT and CDR2 as YYEEEE. V was clipped by 2 bases and J by 0 bases; unmatched bases: 7. In nucleotides, the CDR3 is TGTGCCAGCAGCTTAAGAGACAGGGGGCCTTCAACTAATGAAAAACTGTTTTTT. It encodes CASSLRDRGPSTNEKLFF.

V is TRBV30 and J is TRBJ2-5; D remains unclear. V was shortened by 5 bases and J by 6 bases, with 10 bases between the two germline ends. The CDR3 is 11 residues long. CDR1 is GTSNPN and CDR2 is SVGIG in the germline V gene (reference sequence). CDR3 sequence: CAWGLSKTQYF. For the CDR3, the DNA is TGTGCCTGGGGCCTCTCAAAGACCCAGTACTTC. Variable domain in full (rest from reference TRBV30 and TRBJ2-5): SQTIHQWPATLVQPVGSPLSLECTVEGTSNPNLYWYRQAAGRGLQLLFYSVGIGQISSEVPQNLSASRPQDRQFILSSKKLLLSDSGFYLCAWGLSKTQYFGPGTRLLVL.

The sample holds a few counts of this clone. The chain joins TRBV7-2 to TRBJ1-2, with D possibly matching TRBD1 (5 bases). V gave up 5 bases and J gave up 8 bases, with 12 bases separating them. The germline CDR1 and CDR2 sequences are SGHTA and FQGNSA. This CDR3 is built from 12 residues. CDR3 bases: TGTGCCAGCAGCATTCAGGGTGGGGGCTACACCTTC. Its protein is CASSIQGGGYTF.

This sequence joins TRBV29-1 and TRBJ2-1; weak D call: TRBD1 (6 bases). Germline V lookup: CDR1 SQVTM, CDR2 ANQGSEA. The CDR3 totals 12 residues. V lost 7 bases and J 4 bases, leaving 11 bases between the germline ends. The CDR3 reads CSARQVYNEQFF. In DNA, the CDR3 is TGCAGCGCGAGACAGGTGTACAATGAGCAGTTCTTC.